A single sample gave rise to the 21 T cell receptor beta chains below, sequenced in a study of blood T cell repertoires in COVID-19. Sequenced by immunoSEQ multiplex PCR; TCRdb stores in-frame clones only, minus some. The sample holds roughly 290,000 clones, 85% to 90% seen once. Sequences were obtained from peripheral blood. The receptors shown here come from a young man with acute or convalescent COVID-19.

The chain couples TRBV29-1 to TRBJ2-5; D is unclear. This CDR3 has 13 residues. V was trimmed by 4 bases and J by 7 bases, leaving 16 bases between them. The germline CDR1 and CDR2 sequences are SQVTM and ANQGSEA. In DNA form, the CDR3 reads TGCAGCGTTGGCGCATTGACATTAGGGACCCAGTACTTC. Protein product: CSVGALTLGTQYF.

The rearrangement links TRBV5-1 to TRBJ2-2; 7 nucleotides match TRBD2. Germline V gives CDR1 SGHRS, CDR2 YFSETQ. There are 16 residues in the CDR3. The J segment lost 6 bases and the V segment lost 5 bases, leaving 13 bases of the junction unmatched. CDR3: CASRLGWDYTPGELFF. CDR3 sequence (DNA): TGCGCCAGCAGACTGGGGTGGGACTACACACCCGGGGAGCTGTTTTTT.

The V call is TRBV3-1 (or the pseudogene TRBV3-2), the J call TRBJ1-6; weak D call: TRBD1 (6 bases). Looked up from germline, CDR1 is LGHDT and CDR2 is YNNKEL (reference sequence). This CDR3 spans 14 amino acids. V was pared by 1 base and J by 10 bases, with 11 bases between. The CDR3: CASSQVDSESPLHF. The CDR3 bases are TGTGCCAGCAGCCAAGTGGACAGTGAGTCACCCCTCCACTTT.

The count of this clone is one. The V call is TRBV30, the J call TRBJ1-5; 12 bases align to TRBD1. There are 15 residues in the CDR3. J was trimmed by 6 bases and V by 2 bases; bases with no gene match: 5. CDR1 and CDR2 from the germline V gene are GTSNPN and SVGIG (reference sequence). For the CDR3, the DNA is TGTGCCTGGAGTCCCGGGACAGGGGGCGGTCAGCCCCAGCATTTT. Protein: CAWSPGTGGGQPQHF. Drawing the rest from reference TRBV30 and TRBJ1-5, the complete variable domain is SQTIHQWPATLVQPVGSPLSLECTVEGTSNPNLYWYRQAAGRGLQLLFYSVGIGQISSEVPQNLSASRPQDRQFILSSKKLLLSDSGFYLCAWSPGTGGGQPQHFGDGTRLSIL.

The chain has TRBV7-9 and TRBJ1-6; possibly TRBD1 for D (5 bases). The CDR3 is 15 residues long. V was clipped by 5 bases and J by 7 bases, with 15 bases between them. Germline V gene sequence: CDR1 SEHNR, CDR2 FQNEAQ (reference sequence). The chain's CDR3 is CASSQNQGTNSPLHF. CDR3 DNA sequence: TGTGCCAGCAGCCAAAACCAGGGTACAAATTCACCCCTCCACTTT. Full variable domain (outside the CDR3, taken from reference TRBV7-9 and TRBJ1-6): DTGVSQNPRHKITKRGQNVTFRCDPISEHNRLYWYRQTLGQGPEFLTYFQNEAQLEKSRLLSDRFSAERPKGSFSTLEIQRTEQGDSAMYLCASSQNQGTNSPLHFGNGTRLTVT.

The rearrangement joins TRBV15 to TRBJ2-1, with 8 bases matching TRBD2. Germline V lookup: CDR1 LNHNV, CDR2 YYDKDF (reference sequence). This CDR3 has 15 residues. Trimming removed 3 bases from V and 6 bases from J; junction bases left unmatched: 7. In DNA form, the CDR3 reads TGTGCCACCAGCAGGACGGGGGGGCCTCCCAATGAGCAGTTCTTC. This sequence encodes CATSRTGGPPNEQFF.

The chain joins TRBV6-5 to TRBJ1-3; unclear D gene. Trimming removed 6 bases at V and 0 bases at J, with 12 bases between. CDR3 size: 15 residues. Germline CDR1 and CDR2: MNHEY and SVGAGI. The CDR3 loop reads CASSRLSSSGNTIYF. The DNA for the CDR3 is TGTGCCAGCAGCCGACTCTCCAGCTCTGGAAACACCATATATTTT.

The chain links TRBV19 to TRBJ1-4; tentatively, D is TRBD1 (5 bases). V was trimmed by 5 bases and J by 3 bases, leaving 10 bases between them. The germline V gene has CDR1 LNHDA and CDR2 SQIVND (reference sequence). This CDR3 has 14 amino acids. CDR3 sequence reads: CASSSRVANEKLFF. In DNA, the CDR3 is TGTGCCAGTAGTTCCAGGGTGGCTAATGAAAAACTGTTTTTT.

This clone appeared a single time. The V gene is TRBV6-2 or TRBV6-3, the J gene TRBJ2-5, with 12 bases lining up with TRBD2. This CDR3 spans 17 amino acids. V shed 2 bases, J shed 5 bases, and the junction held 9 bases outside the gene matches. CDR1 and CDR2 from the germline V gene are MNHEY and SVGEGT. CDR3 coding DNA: TGTGCCAGCAGTTACATTCTAGCGGGGGGGCTCGAGGAGACCCAGTACTTC. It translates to CASSYILAGGLEETQYF.

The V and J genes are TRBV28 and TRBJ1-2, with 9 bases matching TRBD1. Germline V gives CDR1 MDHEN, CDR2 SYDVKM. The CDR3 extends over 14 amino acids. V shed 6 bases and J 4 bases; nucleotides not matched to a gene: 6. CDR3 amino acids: CASRQTGGAYGYTF. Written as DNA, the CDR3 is TGTGCCAGCAGACAAACAGGGGGCGCCTATGGCTACACCTTC.

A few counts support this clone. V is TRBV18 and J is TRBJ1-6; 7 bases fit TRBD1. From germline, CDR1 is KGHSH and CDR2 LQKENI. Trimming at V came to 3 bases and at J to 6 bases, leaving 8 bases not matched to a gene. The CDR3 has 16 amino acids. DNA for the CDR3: TGTGCCAGCTCACCTCGACGCCGGGACAGTAATTCACCCCTCCACTTT. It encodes CASSPRRRDSNSPLHF. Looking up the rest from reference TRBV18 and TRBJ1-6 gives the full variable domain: NAGVMQNPRHLVRRRGQEARLRCSPMKGHSHVYWYRQLPEEGLKFMVYLQKENIIDESGMPKERFSAEFPKEGPSILRIQQVVRGDSAAYFCASSPRRRDSNSPLHFGNGTRLTVT.

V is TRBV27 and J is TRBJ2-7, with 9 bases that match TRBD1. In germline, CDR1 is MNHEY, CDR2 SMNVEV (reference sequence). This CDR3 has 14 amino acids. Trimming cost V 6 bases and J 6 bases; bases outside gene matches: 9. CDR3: CASRRGGQGSEQYF. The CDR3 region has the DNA TGTGCCAGCAGGAGAGGGGGACAGGGCTCCGAGCAGTACTTC.

As DNA, the CDR3 is TGTGCCAGCAGCCCCACGGGACTCCACGGGGAGCTGTTTTTT. Residues: CASSPTGLHGELFF. The V gene is TRBV7-8, the J gene TRBJ2-2; tentatively, D is TRBD2 (6 bases). CDR3 length: 14 residues. V was shortened by 5 bases and J by 7 bases, with 14 bases between the two germline ends. CDR1 is SGHVS and CDR2 is FQNEAQ in the germline V gene.

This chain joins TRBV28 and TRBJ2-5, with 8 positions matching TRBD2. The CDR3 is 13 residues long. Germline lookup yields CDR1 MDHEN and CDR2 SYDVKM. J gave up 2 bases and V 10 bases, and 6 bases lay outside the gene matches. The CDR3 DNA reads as TGTGCCACCGAAACGGGGGGGCAAGAGACCCAGTACTTC. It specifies CATETGGQETQYF.

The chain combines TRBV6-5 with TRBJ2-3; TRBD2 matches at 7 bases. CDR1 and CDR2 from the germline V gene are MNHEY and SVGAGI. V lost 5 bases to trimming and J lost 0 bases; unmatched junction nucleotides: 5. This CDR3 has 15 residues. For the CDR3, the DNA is TGTGCCAGCAGTAGTCAGCGGGGTAGCACAGATACGCAGTATTTT. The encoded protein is CASSSQRGSTDTQYF.

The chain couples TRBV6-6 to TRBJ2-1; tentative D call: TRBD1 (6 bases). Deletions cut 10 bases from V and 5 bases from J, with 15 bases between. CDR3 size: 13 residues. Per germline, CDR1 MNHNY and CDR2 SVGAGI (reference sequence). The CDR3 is CATSPRGDNEQFF. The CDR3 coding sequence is TGTGCCACCTCTCCCAGGGGAGACAATGAGCAGTTCTTC.

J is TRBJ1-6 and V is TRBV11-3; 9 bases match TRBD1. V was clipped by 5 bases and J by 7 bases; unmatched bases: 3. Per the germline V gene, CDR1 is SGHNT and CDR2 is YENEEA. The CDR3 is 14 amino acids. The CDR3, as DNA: TGTGCCAGCAGCCGGACAGGGGTAAATTCACCCCTCCACTTT. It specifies CASSRTGVNSPLHF.

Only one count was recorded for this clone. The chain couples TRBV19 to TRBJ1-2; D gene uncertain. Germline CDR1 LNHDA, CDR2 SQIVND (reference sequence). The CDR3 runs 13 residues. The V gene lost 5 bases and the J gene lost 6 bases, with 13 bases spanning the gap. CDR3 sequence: CASSPRARDGYTF. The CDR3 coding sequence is TGTGCCAGTAGTCCCCGGGCGCGGGATGGCTACACCTTC.

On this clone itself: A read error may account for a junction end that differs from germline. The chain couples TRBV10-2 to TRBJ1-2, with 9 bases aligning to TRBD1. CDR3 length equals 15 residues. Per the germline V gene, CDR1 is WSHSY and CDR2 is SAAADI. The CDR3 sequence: CATSTESVFDRGYHF. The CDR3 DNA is TGCGCCACCTCAACAGAGTCCGTCTTCGACAGGGGGTATCACTTC.

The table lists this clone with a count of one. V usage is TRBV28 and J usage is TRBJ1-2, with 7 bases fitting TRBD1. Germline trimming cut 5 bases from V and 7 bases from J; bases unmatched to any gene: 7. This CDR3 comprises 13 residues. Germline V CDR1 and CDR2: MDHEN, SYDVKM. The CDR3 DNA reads TGTGCCAGCAGTCCCCGACAGGGCTCTGGCTACACCTTC. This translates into CASSPRQGSGYTF.

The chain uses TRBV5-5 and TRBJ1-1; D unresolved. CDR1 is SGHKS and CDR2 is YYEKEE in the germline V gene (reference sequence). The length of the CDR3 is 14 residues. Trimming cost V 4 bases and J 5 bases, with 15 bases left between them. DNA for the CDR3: TGTGCCAGCAGCCTAAAGTTAGAGTCGACTGAAGCTTTCTTT. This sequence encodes CASSLKLESTEAFF.